This is a list of T cell receptor beta chains from one sample in a study of blood T cell repertoires in COVID-19. The method was immunoSEQ multiplex PCR; TCRdb's version includes in-frame clones alone and lacks a portion of them. The profile covers some 290,000 clones, with 86% appearing a single time and 9.5% to 15% taken by the ten largest. The sequenced material came from peripheral blood. The receptor set was obtained from a woman younger than 45 with COVID-19, enrolled during active disease. CDR3s include the opening cysteine and the closing phenylalanine or tryptophan. Each record gives: J gene, V gene, CDR3 length, clone size, D gene, CDR3 protein, CDR3 DNA. D genes are given only for firm matches. Clone size is stated in some rows and not others, as once, few, many or a class when expanded.

j_gene: TRBJ2-2; v_gene: TRBV11-2; len: 15; abundance: NA; d_gene: TRBD1; CDR3aa: CASSGWDRGFGELFF; CDR3nt: TGTGCCAGCTCCGGCTGGGACAGGGGGTTCGGGGAGCTGTTTTTT
j_gene: TRBJ2-1; v_gene: TRBV13; len: 16; abundance: NA; d_gene: TRBD2; CDR3aa: CASSLEASGAYNEQFF; CDR3nt: TGTGCCAGCAGCTTAGAGGCTAGCGGAGCTTACAATGAGCAGTTCTTC
j_gene: TRBJ2-2; v_gene: TRBV7-8; len: 15; abundance: NA; d_gene: TRBD1; CDR3aa: CASRSGQGVFGELFF; CDR3nt: TGTGCCAGCAGATCGGGACAGGGGGTATTTGGGGAGCTGTTTTTT
j_gene: TRBJ2-2; v_gene: TRBV20-1; len: 16; abundance: NA; d_gene: TRBD2; CDR3aa: CSASLVAGSNTGELFF; CDR3nt: TGCAGTGCTAGTCTTGTAGCGGGGTCGAACACCGGGGAGCTGTTTTTT
j_gene: TRBJ1-2; v_gene: TRBV18; len: 13; abundance: once; d_gene: NA; CDR3aa: CASSPLSGDGYTF; CDR3nt: TGTGCCAGCTCACCACTATCAGGGGATGGCTACACCTTC
j_gene: TRBJ2-7; v_gene: TRBV9; len: 13; abundance: NA; d_gene: NA; CDR3aa: CASSGLTSYEQYF; CDR3nt: TGTGCCAGCAGCGGACTAACAAGCTACGAGCAGTACTTC
j_gene: TRBJ2-7; v_gene: TRBV4-1; len: 16; abundance: NA; d_gene: TRBD1; CDR3aa: CASSQDSGTGGYEQYF; CDR3nt: TGCGCCAGCAGCCAGGATTCCGGGACAGGGGGCTACGAGCAGTACTTC
j_gene: TRBJ1-2; v_gene: TRBV7-9; len: 12; abundance: NA; d_gene: TRBD1; CDR3aa: CASSLAGGYYTF; CDR3nt: TGTGCCAGCAGCTTGGCAGGGGGGTATTACACCTTC
j_gene: TRBJ1-1; v_gene: TRBV3-1/TRBV3-2; len: 17; abundance: NA; d_gene: TRBD1; CDR3aa: CASSQFGQGVMNTEAFF; CDR3nt: TGTGCCAGCAGCCAATTTGGACAGGGGGTCATGAACACTGAAGCTTTCTTT
j_gene: TRBJ2-3; v_gene: TRBV6-5; len: 15; abundance: NA; d_gene: NA; CDR3aa: CASRDTGSGTDTQYF; CDR3nt: TGTGCCAGCAGGGACACAGGGTCGGGCACAGATACGCAGTATTTT
j_gene: TRBJ1-2; v_gene: TRBV29-1; len: 14; abundance: NA; d_gene: TRBD1; CDR3aa: CSVAPRQGNYGYTF; CDR3nt: TGCAGCGTTGCACCGAGACAGGGGAACTATGGCTACACCTTC
j_gene: TRBJ2-1; v_gene: TRBV27; len: 14; abundance: NA; d_gene: NA; CDR3aa: CASSPSHSYNEQFF; CDR3nt: TGTGCCAGCAGCCCTAGCCACTCCTACAATGAGCAGTTCTTC
j_gene: TRBJ2-1; v_gene: TRBV5-1; len: 15; abundance: NA; d_gene: TRBD2; CDR3aa: CASSLDPGTTNEQFF; CDR3nt: TGCGCCAGCAGCTTGGACCCCGGGACTACGAATGAGCAGTTCTTC
j_gene: TRBJ1-1; v_gene: TRBV27; len: 14; abundance: NA; d_gene: TRBD1; CDR3aa: CASSIQGARTEAFF; CDR3nt: TGTGCCAGCAGTATACAGGGGGCGAGGACTGAAGCTTTCTTT
j_gene: TRBJ1-2; v_gene: TRBV6-5; len: 14; abundance: NA; d_gene: NA; CDR3aa: CASSYSTGRDENTF; CDR3nt: TGTGCCAGCAGTTACTCGACAGGCAGGGACGAGAACACCTTC
j_gene: TRBJ2-3; v_gene: TRBV3-1/TRBV3-2; len: 15; abundance: NA; d_gene: NA; CDR3aa: CASARTRGGPDTQYF; CDR3nt: TGTGCCAGCGCACGGACACGCGGGGGCCCAGATACGCAGTATTTT
j_gene: TRBJ1-3; v_gene: TRBV5-4; len: 15; abundance: NA; d_gene: NA; CDR3aa: CASSGGGNLGNTIYF; CDR3nt: TGTGCCAGCAGCGGGGGAGGGAATCTAGGAAACACCATATATTTT
j_gene: TRBJ2-1; v_gene: TRBV12-5; len: 13; abundance: NA; d_gene: NA; CDR3aa: CASGLSGENEQFF; CDR3nt: TGTGCTAGTGGTTTATCAGGGGAAAATGAGCAGTTCTTC
j_gene: TRBJ1-5; v_gene: TRBV18; len: 14; abundance: NA; d_gene: NA; CDR3aa: CASSPGGIGQPQHF; CDR3nt: TGTGCCAGCTCACCAGGAGGGATCGGCCAGCCCCAGCATTTT
j_gene: TRBJ2-6; v_gene: TRBV30; len: 14; abundance: once; d_gene: TRBD2; CDR3aa: CATGGAAGANVLTF; CDR3nt: TGTGCCACCGGGGGGGCCGCCGGGGCCAACGTCCTGACTTTC
j_gene: TRBJ1-2; v_gene: TRBV15; len: 13; abundance: NA; d_gene: NA; CDR3aa: CATSMDSLYGYTF; CDR3nt: TGTGCCACCAGCATGGACAGCCTCTATGGCTACACCTTC
j_gene: TRBJ2-1; v_gene: TRBV5-1; len: 16; abundance: NA; d_gene: TRBD1; CDR3aa: CASSRRGTGTYNEQFF; CDR3nt: TGCGCCAGCAGCCGGCGAGGGACAGGGACTTACAATGAGCAGTTCTTC
j_gene: TRBJ2-5; v_gene: TRBV11-2; len: 15; abundance: few; d_gene: NA; CDR3aa: CASSLGLDYQETQYF; CDR3nt: TGTGCCAGCAGCTTAGGTCTAGACTACCAAGAGACCCAGTACTTC
j_gene: TRBJ1-6; v_gene: TRBV4-1; len: 15; abundance: NA; d_gene: NA; CDR3aa: CASSQDARGSSPLHF; CDR3nt: TGCGCCAGCAGCCAAGACGCCAGGGGTAGTTCACCCCTCCACTTT
j_gene: TRBJ1-6; v_gene: TRBV5-1; len: 21; abundance: NA; d_gene: NA; CDR3aa: CASSFFPLGDGTSSYNSPLHF; CDR3nt: TGCGCCAGCAGCTTCTTCCCCCTCGGCGACGGGACAAGCTCCTATAATTCACCCCTCCACTTT
j_gene: TRBJ1-1; v_gene: TRBV10-1; len: 15; abundance: NA; d_gene: TRBD1; CDR3aa: CASSLRTGENTEAFF; CDR3nt: TGCGCCAGCAGCCTCCGGACAGGCGAGAACACTGAAGCTTTCTTT
j_gene: TRBJ2-5; v_gene: TRBV5-8; len: 16; abundance: NA; d_gene: NA; CDR3aa: CASRVLTGGYQETQYF; CDR3nt: TGTGCCAGCAGAGTTTTAACAGGAGGGTACCAAGAGACCCAGTACTTC
j_gene: TRBJ1-5; v_gene: TRBV11-2; len: 15; abundance: few; d_gene: NA; CDR3aa: CASSLEGDGNQPQHF; CDR3nt: TGTGCCAGCAGCTTAGAAGGGGATGGCAATCAGCCCCAGCATTTT